This entry lists 23 T cell receptor beta chains sequenced from one sample in a study of shared clonotypes between healthy human individuals. Produced via immunoSEQ multiplex PCR; TCRdb's table is partial and in-frame only. The sample lists a few million clones, about 92% occurring once. The sequenced sample was naive CD4+ T cells from PBMCs. Sample subset: CD45RA+ positively selected. Every receptor here comes from a young man in good health. Some clones in this sample may be carry-over from other donors' samples.

CDR3 nucleotide sequence: TGTGCCAGCAGCTTCTCGACTCAGGGCAATCAGCCCCAGCATTTT. This codes for CASSFSTQGNQPQHF. The J gene is TRBJ1-5, the V gene TRBV5-5, with D unresolved. The CDR3 extends over 15 amino acids. The V gene's germline CDR1 is SGHKS and CDR2 YYEKEE (reference sequence). Trimming pared 2 bases from V and 2 bases from J, leaving 11 bases between.

The CDR3 nucleotides are TGTGCCAGCAGTGAAGGACAGCACCAAGAGACCCAGTACTTC. It codes for CASSEGQHQETQYF. This chain links TRBV2 with TRBJ2-5, with D tentatively TRBD1 (5 bases). The CDR3 contains 14 residues. V was pared by 1 base and J by 0 bases, with 6 bases between. Germline V gives CDR1 SNHLY, CDR2 FYNNEI.

The genes are TRBV5-1 and TRBJ2-2; the D is unclear. This CDR3 region has 16 residues. V was pared by 0 bases and J by 4 bases, with 13 bases between. Germline V lookup: CDR1 SGHRS, CDR2 YFSETQ. As DNA, the CDR3 is TGCGCCAGCAGCTTGGACCCGGGTACGGGCACCGGGGAGCTGTTTTTT. Translating it yields CASSLDPGTGTGELFF.

The chain is built from TRBV7-2 and TRBJ1-1; D is perhaps TRBD1 (5 bases). The length of the CDR3 is 13 residues. Between the trimmed V and J ends, which lost 5 bases and 11 bases, there was a span of 18 bases. CDR1 and CDR2 (germline): SGHTA, FQGNSA. CDR3 DNA sequence: TGTGCCAGCAGCCGAGAGACAGTGGGGTCGGCTTTCTTT. It translates to CASSRETVGSAFF.

The chain has TRBV28 and TRBJ1-5; 7 bases line up with TRBD1. CDR1 and CDR2 from the germline V gene are MDHEN and SYDVKM. This CDR3 comprises 18 residues. Unmatched junction bases numbered 19, after V lost 2 bases and J lost 9 bases. The chain's CDR3 is CASSLLGLEQGLLRPQHF. CDR3 in DNA: TGTGCCAGCAGTTTACTGGGATTAGAACAGGGGTTGTTAAGGCCCCAGCATTTT.

The chain carries TRBV6-5 and TRBJ2-7; 9 bases map to TRBD1. V lost 6 bases to trimming and J lost 5 bases; unmatched junction nucleotides: 11. Germline lookup yields CDR1 MNHEY and CDR2 SVGAGI. This CDR3 comprises 15 residues. The DNA of the CDR3 is TGTGCCAGCAGCAACGTATGGACAGGGGAACACGAGCAGTACTTC. As protein: CASSNVWTGEHEQYF.

The CDR3 DNA sequence: TGTGCCAGCAGCGTACCCAATTACCGTATTAGCGGTTCCAAAAACATTCAGTACTTC. Protein: CASSVPNYRISGSKNIQYF. The chain joins TRBV7-2 to TRBJ2-4; tentative D call: TRBD2 (6 bases). Germline CDR1 and CDR2: SGHTA and FQGNSA. This CDR3 comprises 19 residues. V was clipped by 5 bases and J by 2 bases, with 25 bases between them.

Regarding this clone: In the same sample, other DNA sequences code for this CDR3. The rearrangement joins TRBV5-1 to TRBJ2-1; 9 bases agree with TRBD1. Germline V gene lookup returns CDR1 SGHRS and CDR2 YFSETQ. The CDR3 contains 15 residues. V lost 1 base and J lost 6; bases outside the gene matches: 5. The CDR3 nucleotides read TGCGCCAGCAGCTTGTCTGGACAGGGGCTCAATGAGCAGTTCTTC. The encoded protein is CASSLSGQGLNEQFF.

The chain has TRBV18 and TRBJ2-1; TRBD1 aligns across 7 bases. V lost 1 base to trimming and J lost 7 bases; unmatched junction nucleotides: 4. The CDR3 totals 14 residues. CDR1 and CDR2 (germline): KGHSH, LQKENI. DNA for the CDR3: TGTGCCAGCTCACCACGAAGGGGGCAGAATGAGCAGTTCTTC. Translating it yields CASSPRRGQNEQFF.

The gene calls are TRBV5-4 and TRBJ2-5; TRBD2 aligns across 11 bases. Matching the DNA end better, TRBJ2-7 makes the J call doubtful. The V gene's germline CDR1 is SGHNT and CDR2 YYREEE (reference sequence). The CDR3 spans 16 residues. The DNA of the CDR3 is TGTGCCAGCAGCTTTCCTCTAGCGGGAGGTTCCTACGAGCAGTACTTC. This translates into CASSFPLAGGSYEQYF.

The chain carries TRBV30 and TRBJ1-2; D unresolved. This CDR3 region has 12 residues. The V gene's germline CDR1 is GTSNPN and CDR2 SVGIG (reference sequence). V was pared by 5 bases and J by 4 bases, with 11 bases between. Here the CDR3 DNA reads TGTGCCTGGGGGGTAACCGCCTATGGCTACACCTTC. Residues: CAWGVTAYGYTF.

V usage is TRBV9 and J usage is TRBJ2-1, with 8 bases identical to TRBD2. This CDR3 contains 16 residues. Germline V gene lookup returns CDR1 SGDLS and CDR2 YYNGEE. The trim removed 0 bases at V and 4 bases at J, leaving 6 bases unmatched. CDR3 nucleotide sequence: TGTGCCAGCAGCGTAGAATGGGCTAGCGGGTACAATGAGCAGTTCTTC. Encoded protein: CASSVEWASGYNEQFF.

The J gene is TRBJ1-1, the V gene TRBV5-1, with 10 positions matching TRBD1. Germline trimming cut 0 bases from V and 1 base from J; bases unmatched to any gene: 3. The CDR3 contains 16 residues. The germline V gene encodes CDR1 SGHRS and CDR2 YFSETQ. The CDR3 nucleotides read TGCGCCAGCAGCTTGGTTGGGACAGGGGAGAACACTGAAGCTTTCTTT. Protein sequence: CASSLVGTGENTEAFF.

The gene calls are TRBV21-1 and TRBJ1-1. TRBV21-1 is a documented pseudogene. The CDR3 has 14 amino acids. CDR3 sequence: CASRLVNENTEAFF. The DNA for the CDR3 is TGTGCCAGCAGGCTAGTGAACGAGAACACTGAAGCTTTCTTT.

This clone was observed once. V and J are TRBV30 and TRBJ1-2, with D uncertain. This CDR3 region has 14 residues. Germline V lookup: CDR1 GTSNPN, CDR2 SVGIG (reference sequence). Deletions cut 4 bases from V and 4 bases from J, with 16 bases between. The CDR3 bases are TGTGCCTGGACACCACCCCAACTAGGCTATGGCTACACCTTC. This sequence encodes CAWTPPQLGYGYTF.

CDR3 sequence (DNA): TGTGCCAGCAGCCCCCGATCAAGACAGGGGGCGGCTCAGCCCCAGCATTTT. This gives the protein CASSPRSRQGAAQPQHF. The chain links TRBV7-6 to TRBJ1-5; 10 bases agree with TRBD1. The CDR3 is made up of 17 amino acids. Trimming took 5 bases from V and 6 from J; bases not matched to a gene: 13. CDR1 is SGHVS, CDR2 FNYEAQ, per germline.

The chain combines TRBV11-2 with TRBJ1-1, with a possible D match to TRBD1 (6 bases). This CDR3 has 15 residues. Germline assignment: CDR1 SGHAT and CDR2 FQNNGV. V gave up 1 base and J gave up 1 base, with 10 bases separating them. The CDR3 sequence is CASSLGGPSNTEAFF. CDR3 coding DNA: TGTGCCAGCAGCTTAGGGGGGCCTTCGAACACTGAAGCTTTCTTT.

A word on this clone: This sample includes further DNA sequences coding for the same CDR3. This chain joins TRBV7-2 and TRBJ2-5, with D unclear. CDR3 size: 13 residues. With 6 bases removed from V and 2 bases from J, the gap between germline ends came to 10 bases. CDR1 SGHTA and CDR2 FQGNSA come from the germline V gene. Written as DNA, the CDR3 is TGTGCCAGCAGTCGACTGAGACAAGAGACCCAGTACTTC. Translated: CASSRLRQETQYF.

V is TRBV9 and J is TRBJ2-1, with D perhaps matching TRBD2 (6 bases). There are 14 residues in the CDR3. Germline CDR1 SGDLS, CDR2 YYNGEE. Trimming shortened V by 6 bases and J by 6 bases, and 16 bases separated the two germline ends. This CDR3 reads CASTALGGSNEQFF. CDR3 DNA: TGTGCCAGCACCGCATTGGGAGGATCCAATGAGCAGTTCTTC.

The chain is built from TRBV4-1 and TRBJ1-6; 7 bases map to TRBD1. Germline V gene lookup returns CDR1 MGHRA and CDR2 YSYEKL. CDR3 length: 15 amino acids. V was pared by 5 bases and J by 6 bases, with 7 bases of the junction left unmatched. The CDR3 region has the DNA TGCGCCAGCAGCAAGGACAGGACACTTAATTCACCCCTCCACTTT. Translating it yields CASSKDRTLNSPLHF.

The rearrangement links TRBV9 to TRBJ2-7; 10 bases align to TRBD1. Germline CDR1 is SGDLS and CDR2 is YYNGEE. V lost 4 bases and J lost 3; bases outside the gene matches: 7. CDR3 length: 15 amino acids. This CDR3 reads CASSKTWTGGYEQYF. For the CDR3, the DNA is TGTGCCAGCAGCAAGACTTGGACAGGGGGCTACGAGCAGTACTTC.

This chain connects TRBV5-6 to TRBJ1-2; D not certain. This CDR3 has 14 residues. Trimming removed 5 bases at V and 3 bases at J, with 14 bases between. Germline assignment: CDR1 SGHDT and CDR2 YYEEEE. The chain's CDR3 is CASRRMVGDYGYTF. The CDR3 DNA reads as TGTGCCAGCAGACGTATGGTCGGGGACTATGGCTACACCTTC.

The chain recombines TRBV19 with TRBJ1-4; 7 bases align to TRBD1. Germline V gene lookup returns CDR1 LNHDA and CDR2 SQIVND (reference sequence). The V and J ends lost 4 bases and 10 bases, in that order; junction bases with no gene match: 9. The CDR3 is 14 residues long. The CDR3, as DNA: TGTGCCAGTAGTACATCCCGACAGGGAGGAAAACTGTTTTTT. Amino acid sequence: CASSTSRQGGKLFF.